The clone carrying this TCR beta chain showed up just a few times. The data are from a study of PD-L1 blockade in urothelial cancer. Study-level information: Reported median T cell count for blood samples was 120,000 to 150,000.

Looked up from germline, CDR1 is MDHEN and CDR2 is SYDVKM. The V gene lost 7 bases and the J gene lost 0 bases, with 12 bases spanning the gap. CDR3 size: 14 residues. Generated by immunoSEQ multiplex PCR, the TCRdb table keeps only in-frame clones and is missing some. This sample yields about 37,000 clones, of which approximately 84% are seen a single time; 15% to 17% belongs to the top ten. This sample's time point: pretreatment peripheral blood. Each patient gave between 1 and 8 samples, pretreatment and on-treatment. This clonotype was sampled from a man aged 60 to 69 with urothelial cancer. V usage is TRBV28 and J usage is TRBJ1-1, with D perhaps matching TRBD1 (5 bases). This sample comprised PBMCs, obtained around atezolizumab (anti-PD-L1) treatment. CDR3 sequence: CASTLGGVNTEAFF. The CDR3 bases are TGTGCCAGCACCCTAGGAGGGGTGAACACTGAAGCTTTCTTT.